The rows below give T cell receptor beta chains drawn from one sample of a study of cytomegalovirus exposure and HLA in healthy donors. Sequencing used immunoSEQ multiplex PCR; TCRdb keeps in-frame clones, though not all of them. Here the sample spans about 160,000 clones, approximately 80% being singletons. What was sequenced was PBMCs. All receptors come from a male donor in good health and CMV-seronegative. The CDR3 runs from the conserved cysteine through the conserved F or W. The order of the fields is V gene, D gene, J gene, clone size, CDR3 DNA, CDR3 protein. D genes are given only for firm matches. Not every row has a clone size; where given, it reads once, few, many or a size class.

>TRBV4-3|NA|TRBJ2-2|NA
TGCGCCAGCAGCCAAGATGGGGCAGTCAATAAGAACACCGGGGAGCTGTTTTTT
CASSQDGAVNKNTGELFF
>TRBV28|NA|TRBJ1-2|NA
TGTGCCAGCAGTCTCCCACAGGAGACTAACTATGGCTACACCTTC
CASSLPQETNYGYTF
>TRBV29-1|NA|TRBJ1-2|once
TGCAGCGTTGAACGGCCAGGACTAGGCTACACCTTC
CSVERPGLGYTF
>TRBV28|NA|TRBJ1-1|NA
TGTGCCAGCAGTTTACCCGGGACAAGCAATGAAGCTTTCTTT
CASSLPGTSNEAFF
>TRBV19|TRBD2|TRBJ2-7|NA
TGTGCCAGTAGTAGCCTAGCGGGGAACGCCTACGAGCAGTACTTC
CASSSLAGNAYEQYF
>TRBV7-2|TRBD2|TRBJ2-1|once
TGTGCCAGCAGCACTCGGACTAGCGGGAGCAATGAGCAGTTCTTC
CASSTRTSGSNEQFF
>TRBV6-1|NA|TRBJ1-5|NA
TGTGCCAGCAGAAATTCCGGCAATCAGCCCCAGCATTTT
CASRNSGNQPQHF
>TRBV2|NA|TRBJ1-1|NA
TGTGCCAGCAGTGATGGAAGGACAAACACTGAAGCTTTCTTT
CASSDGRTNTEAFF
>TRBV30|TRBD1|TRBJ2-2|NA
TGTGCCGGACAGGGGGCGAACACCGGGGAGCTGTTTTTT
CAGQGANTGELFF
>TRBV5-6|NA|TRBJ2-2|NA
TGTGCCAGCAGCTTGGCCCACGGGGAGCTGTTTTTT
CASSLAHGELFF
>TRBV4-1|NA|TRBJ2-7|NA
TGCGCCAGCAGCCAAGGACAGACCTACGAGCAGTACTTC
CASSQGQTYEQYF
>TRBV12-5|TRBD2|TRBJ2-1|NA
TGTGCTAGTGCCCAGGGACTAGCGGGAGGGCCGGATGAGCAGTTCTTC
CASAQGLAGGPDEQFF
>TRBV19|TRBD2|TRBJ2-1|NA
TGTGCCAGTAGAATTGGACTAGCGGACAATGAGCAGTTCTTC
CASRIGLADNEQFF
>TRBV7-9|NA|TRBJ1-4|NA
TGTGCCAGCAGCTTAAGGGGCAGGGTGACTGAAAAACTGTTTTTT
CASSLRGRVTEKLFF
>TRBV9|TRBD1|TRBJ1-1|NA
TGTGCCAGCAGCGTAGCGGGACAGGACACTGAAGCTTTCTTT
CASSVAGQDTEAFF
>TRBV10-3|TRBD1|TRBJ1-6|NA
TGTGCCATCTGCACAGGGGACAATTCACCCCTCCACTTT
CAICTGDNSPLHF
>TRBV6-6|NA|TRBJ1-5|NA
TGTGCCAGCAGTTACTCTGAGATCAATCAGCCCCAGCATTTT
CASSYSEINQPQHF
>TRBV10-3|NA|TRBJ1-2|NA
TGTGCCATCACCGATCCGGCCCGCCCACAGGGACATGGCTACACCTTC
CAITDPARPQGHGYTF
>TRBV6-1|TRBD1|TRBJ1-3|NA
TGTGCCAGCAGTGAAACCTTACCGGGACAGGGCGCTGGAAACACCATATATTTT
CASSETLPGQGAGNTIYF
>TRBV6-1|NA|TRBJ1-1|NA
TGTGCCAGCAGTGAATGGGGGGAGGGCACTGAAGCTTTCTTT
CASSEWGEGTEAFF
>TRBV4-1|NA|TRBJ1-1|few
TGCGCCAGCAGCCAAGGTAGTCAGGGCCTCTACACTGAAGCTTTCTTT
CASSQGSQGLYTEAFF
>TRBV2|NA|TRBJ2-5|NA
TGTGCCAGCAGTGCAGGGCAAGAGACCCAGTACTTC
CASSAGQETQYF
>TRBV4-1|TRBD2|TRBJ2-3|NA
TGCGCCAGCAGCCCGACGGGGGGAGGCACAGATACGCAGTATTTT
CASSPTGGGTDTQYF
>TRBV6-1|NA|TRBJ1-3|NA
TGTGCCAGCAGTGGTAGGGGTAGTCCTGGAAACACCATATATTTT
CASSGRGSPGNTIYF
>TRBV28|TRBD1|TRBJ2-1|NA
TGTGCCAGCAGTTTGGGGGACAGGGAATACAATGAGCAGTTCTTC
CASSLGDREYNEQFF
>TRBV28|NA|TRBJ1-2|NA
TGTGCCAGCAGACCCCAACCGTCAGGTTCAAATGGCTACACCTTC
CASRPQPSGSNGYTF
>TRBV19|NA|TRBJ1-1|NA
TGTGCCAGTAGTCAACTTCAGGAACTGAACACTGAAGCTTTCTTT
CASSQLQELNTEAFF
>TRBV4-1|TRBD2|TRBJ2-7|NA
TGCGCCAGCAGCCAAACTAGCGGGATTGGGTACGAGCAGTACTTC
CASSQTSGIGYEQYF
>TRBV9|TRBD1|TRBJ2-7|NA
TGTGCCAGCAGCCCTCGGACAGGGGGGTACGAGCAGTACTTC
CASSPRTGGYEQYF
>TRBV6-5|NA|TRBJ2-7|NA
TGTGCCAGCAGTTACTCACCTAGCTACGAGCAGTACTTC
CASSYSPSYEQYF
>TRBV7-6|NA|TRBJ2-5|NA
TGTGCCAGCAGCCCTCGGACTGGGCGGGAGACCCAGTACTTC
CASSPRTGRETQYF
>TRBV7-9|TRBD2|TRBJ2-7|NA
TGTTCCAGCAGCGGAGGGACTAGCGGGAGGACCAGCGAGCAGTACTTC
CSSSGGTSGRTSEQYF
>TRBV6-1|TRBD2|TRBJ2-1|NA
TGTGCCAGCAGTGAACTCCCAGCGGGAGGGCCATACAATGAGCAGTTCTTC
CASSELPAGGPYNEQFF
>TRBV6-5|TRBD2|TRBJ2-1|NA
TGTGCCAGCAGTTACTACGGGGGGGGCAATGAGCAGTTCTTC
CASSYYGGGNEQFF
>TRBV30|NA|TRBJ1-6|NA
TGTGCCTGGACCAGGGTTAGCTCCTATAATTCACCCCTCCACTTT
CAWTRVSSYNSPLHF
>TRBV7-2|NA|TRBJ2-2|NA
TGTGCCAGCAGCTCCGACTCCGCGGGTACCGGGGAGCTGTTTTTT
CASSSDSAGTGELFF
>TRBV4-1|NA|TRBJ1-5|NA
TGCGCCAGCAGCCAGGGGCAGGGAAATCAGCCCCAGCATTTT
CASSQGQGNQPQHF
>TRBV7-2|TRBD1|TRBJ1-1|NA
TGTGCCAGCAGCCCCAGGGGGGCAGACGAAGCTTTCTTT
CASSPRGADEAFF
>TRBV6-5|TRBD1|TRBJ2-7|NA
TGTGCCAGCAGTACGCCGGGACAGGTTAATTACGAGCAGTACTTC
CASSTPGQVNYEQYF
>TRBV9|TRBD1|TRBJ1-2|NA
TGTGCCAGCAGCGTCAACCCCGGGACAGAAAGCTATGGCTACACCTTC
CASSVNPGTESYGYTF
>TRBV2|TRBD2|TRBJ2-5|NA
TGTGCCAGCAGTGTTGGGAGTAGCGGGGGAGCCGGGGAGAAGACCCAGTACTTC
CASSVGSSGGAGEKTQYF
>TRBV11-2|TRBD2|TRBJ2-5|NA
TGTGCCAGCAGCTTACGGGAGGGAGGACAGACCCAGTACTTC
CASSLREGGQTQYF
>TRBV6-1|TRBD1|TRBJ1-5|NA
TGTGCCAGCAGTGAAAACAGGGGGAATCAGCCCCAGCATTTT
CASSENRGNQPQHF
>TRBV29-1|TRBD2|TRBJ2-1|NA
TGCAGCGTTAAGCCCCGCAGCGGGAGTTTCGATGAGCAGTTCTTC
CSVKPRSGSFDEQFF
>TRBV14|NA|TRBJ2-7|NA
TGTGCCAGCAGCCAAGATTCCGGGGGGCCCTACGAGCAGTACTTC
CASSQDSGGPYEQYF
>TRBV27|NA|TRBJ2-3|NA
TGTGCCAGCAAGGTACAGCGGTCCACAGATACGCAGTATTTT
CASKVQRSTDTQYF
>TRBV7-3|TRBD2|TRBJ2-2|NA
TGTGCCAGCAGCTTAGGCCCCGAGACTAGCGGGGGGTCCGGGGAGCTGTTTTTT
CASSLGPETSGGSGELFF
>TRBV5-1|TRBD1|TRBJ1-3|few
TGCGCCAGCAGCTTACAGGGGGAAAACACCATATATTTT
CASSLQGENTIYF
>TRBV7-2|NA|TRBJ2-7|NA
TGTGCCAGCAGTCGACAGAGCTCCTACGAGCAGTACTTC
CASSRQSSYEQYF
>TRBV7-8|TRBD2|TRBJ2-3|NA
TGTGCCAGCAGCCCCGGGACTAGCGGGAGCACAGATACGCAGTATTTT
CASSPGTSGSTDTQYF
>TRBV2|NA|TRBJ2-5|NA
TGTGCCAGCAAGACAGAAGAGACCCAGTACTTC
CASKTEETQYF
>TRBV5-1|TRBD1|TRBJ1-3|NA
TGCGCCAGCAGCCCACAGGGGACTGGAAACACCATATATTTT
CASSPQGTGNTIYF
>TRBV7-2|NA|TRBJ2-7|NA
TGTGCCAGCAGCTTAGACAGGGCGCTCTACGAGCAGTACTTC
CASSLDRALYEQYF
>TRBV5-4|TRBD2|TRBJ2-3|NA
TGTGCCAGCAGCCTCAGAGCGGGGGGCACAGATACGCAGTATTTT
CASSLRAGGTDTQYF
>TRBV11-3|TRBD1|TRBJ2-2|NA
TGTGCCAGCAGCCCCGGGACAGGGGTCGGGGAGCTGTTTTTT
CASSPGTGVGELFF
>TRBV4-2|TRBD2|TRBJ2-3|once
TGTGCCAGCAGCGTTAGCGGGAGGGGTACAGATACGCAGTATTTT
CASSVSGRGTDTQYF
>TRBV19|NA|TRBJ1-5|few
TGTGCCAGTAGTATAGATCCGGGGGGGGAGTATAGCAATCAGCCCCAGCATTTT
CASSIDPGGEYSNQPQHF
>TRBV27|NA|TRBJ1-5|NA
TGTGCCAGCAGTTCAGGGGATGGGGCCCATCAGCCCCAGCATTTT
CASSSGDGAHQPQHF
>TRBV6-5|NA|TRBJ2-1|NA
TGTGCCAGCAGTTACTCTCAGGGTTATGAGCAGTTCTTC
CASSYSQGYEQFF
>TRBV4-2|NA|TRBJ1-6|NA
TGTGCCAGCAGCCAAGAGGACAGAAGCTCCTATAACTCACCCCTCCACTTT
CASSQEDRSSYNSPLHF